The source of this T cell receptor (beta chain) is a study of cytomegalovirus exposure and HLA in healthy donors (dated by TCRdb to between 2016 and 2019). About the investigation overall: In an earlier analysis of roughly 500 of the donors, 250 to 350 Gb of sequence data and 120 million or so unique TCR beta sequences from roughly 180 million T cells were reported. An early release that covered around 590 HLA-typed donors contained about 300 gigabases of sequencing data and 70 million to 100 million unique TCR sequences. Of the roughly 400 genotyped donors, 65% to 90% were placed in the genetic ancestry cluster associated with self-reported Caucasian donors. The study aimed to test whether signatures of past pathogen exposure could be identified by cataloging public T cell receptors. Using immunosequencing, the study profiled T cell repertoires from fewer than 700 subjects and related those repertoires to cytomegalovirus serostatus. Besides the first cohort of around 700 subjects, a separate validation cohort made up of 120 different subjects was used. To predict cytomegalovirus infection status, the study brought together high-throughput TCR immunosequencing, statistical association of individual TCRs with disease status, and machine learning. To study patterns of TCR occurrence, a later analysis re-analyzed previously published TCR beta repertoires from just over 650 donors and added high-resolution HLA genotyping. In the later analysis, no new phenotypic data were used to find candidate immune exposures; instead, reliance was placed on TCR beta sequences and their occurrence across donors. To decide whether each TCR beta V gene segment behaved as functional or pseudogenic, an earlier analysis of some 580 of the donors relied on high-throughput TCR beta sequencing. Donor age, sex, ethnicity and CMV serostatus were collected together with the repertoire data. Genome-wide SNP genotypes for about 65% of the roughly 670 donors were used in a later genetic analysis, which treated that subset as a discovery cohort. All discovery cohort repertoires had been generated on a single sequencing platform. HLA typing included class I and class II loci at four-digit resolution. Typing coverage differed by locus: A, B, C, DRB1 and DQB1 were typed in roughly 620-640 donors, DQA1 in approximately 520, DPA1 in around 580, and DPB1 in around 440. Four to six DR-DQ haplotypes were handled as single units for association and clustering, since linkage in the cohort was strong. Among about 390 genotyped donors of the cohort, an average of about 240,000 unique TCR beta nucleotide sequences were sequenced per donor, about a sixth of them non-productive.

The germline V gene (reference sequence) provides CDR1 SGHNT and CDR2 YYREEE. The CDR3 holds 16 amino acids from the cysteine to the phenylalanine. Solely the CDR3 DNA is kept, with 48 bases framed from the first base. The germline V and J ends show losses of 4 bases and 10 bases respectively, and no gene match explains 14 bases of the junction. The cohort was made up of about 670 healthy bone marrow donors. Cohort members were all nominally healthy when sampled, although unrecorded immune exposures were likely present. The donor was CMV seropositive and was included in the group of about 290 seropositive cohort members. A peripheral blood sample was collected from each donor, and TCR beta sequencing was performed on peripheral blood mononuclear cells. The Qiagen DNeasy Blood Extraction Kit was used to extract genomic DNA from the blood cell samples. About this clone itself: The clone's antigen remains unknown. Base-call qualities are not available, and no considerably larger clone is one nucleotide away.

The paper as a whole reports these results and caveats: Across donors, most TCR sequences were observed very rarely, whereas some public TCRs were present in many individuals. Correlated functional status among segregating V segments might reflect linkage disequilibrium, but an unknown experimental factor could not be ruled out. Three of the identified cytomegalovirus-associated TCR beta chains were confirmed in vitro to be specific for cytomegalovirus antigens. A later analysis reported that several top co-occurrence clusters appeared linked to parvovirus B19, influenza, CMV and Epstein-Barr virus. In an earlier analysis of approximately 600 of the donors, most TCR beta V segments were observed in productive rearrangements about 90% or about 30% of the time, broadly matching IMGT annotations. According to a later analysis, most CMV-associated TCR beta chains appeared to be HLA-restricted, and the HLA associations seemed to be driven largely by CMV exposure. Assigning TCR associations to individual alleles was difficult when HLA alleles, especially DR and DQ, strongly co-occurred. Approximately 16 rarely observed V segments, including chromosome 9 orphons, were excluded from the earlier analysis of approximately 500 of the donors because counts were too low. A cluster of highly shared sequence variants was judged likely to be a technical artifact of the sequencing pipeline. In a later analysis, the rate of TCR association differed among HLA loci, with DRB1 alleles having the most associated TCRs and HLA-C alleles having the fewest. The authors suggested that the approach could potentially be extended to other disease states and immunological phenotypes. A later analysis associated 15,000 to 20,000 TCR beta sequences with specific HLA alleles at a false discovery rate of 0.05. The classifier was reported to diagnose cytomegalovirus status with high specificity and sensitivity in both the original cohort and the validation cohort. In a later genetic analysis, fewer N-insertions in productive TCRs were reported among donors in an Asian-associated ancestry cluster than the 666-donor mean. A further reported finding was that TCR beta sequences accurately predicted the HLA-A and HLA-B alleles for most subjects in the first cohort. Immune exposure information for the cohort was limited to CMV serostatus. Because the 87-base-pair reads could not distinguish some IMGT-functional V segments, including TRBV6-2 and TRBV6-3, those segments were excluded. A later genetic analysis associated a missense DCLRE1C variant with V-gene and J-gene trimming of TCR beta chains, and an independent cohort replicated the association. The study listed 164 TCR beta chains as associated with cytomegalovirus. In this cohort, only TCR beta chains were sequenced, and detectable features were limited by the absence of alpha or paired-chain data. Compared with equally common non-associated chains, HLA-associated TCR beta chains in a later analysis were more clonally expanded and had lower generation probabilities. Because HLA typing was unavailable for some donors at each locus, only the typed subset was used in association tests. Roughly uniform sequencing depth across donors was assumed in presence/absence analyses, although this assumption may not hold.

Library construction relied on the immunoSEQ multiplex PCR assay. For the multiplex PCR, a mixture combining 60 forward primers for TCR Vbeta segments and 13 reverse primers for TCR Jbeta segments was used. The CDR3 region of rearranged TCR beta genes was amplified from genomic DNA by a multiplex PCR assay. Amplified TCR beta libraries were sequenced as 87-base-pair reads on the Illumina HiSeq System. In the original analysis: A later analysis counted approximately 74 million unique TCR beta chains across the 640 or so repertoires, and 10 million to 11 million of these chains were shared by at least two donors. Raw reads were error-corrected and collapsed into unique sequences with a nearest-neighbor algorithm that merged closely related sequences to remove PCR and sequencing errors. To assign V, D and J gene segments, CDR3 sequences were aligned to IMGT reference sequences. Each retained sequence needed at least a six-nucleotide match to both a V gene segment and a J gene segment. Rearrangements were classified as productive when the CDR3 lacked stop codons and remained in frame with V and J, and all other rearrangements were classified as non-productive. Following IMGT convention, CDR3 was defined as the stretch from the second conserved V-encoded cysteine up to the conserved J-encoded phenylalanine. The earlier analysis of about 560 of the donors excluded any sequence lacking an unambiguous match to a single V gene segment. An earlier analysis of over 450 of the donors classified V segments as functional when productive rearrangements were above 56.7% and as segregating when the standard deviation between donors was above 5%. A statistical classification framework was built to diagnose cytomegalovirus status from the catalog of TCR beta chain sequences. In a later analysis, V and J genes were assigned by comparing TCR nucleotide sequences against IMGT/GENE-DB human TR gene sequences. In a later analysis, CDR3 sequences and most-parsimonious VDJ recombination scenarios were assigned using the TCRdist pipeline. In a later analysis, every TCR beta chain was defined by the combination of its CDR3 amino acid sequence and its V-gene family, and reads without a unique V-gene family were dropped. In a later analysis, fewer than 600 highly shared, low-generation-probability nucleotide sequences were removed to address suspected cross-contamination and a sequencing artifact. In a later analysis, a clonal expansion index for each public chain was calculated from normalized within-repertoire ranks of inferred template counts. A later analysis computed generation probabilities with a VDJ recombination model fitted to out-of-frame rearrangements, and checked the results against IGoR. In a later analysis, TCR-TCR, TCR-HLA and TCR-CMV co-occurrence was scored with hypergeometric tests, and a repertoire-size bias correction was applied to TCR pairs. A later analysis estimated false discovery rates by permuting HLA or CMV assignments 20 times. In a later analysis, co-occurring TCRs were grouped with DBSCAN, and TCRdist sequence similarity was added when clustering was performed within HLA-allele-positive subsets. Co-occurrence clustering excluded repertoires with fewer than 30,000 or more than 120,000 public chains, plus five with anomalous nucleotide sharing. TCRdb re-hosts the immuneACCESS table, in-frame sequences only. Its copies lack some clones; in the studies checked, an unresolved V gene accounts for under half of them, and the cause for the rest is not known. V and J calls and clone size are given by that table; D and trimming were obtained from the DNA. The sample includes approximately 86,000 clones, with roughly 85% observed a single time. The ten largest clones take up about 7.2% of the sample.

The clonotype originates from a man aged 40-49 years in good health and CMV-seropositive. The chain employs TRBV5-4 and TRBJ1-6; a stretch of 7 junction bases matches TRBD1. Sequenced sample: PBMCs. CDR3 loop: CASSLDLQGKESPLHF. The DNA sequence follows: TGTGCCAGCAGCCTAGACCTACAGGGGAAGGAGTCACCCCTCCACTTT.